This T cell receptor beta chain originates from a study of human T cells and chemical hapten exposure. Study overall: Throughout the roughly 26-week study, diphenylcyclopropenone was applied weekly to the patients' scalps. The patients, most of them female, presented with alopecia areata, totalis or universalis.

Time point in this sample: patch test 1, 2 weeks after DPC sensitization. Treatment given: therapeutic diphenylcyclopropenone sensitization with weekly scalp DPC. Venepuncture was done earlier than the placement of each patch test. TCRdb itself ran the RACE reads through MiXCR, one entry per CDR3 protein. Of just under 350,000 distinct CDR3 sequences listed, approximately 6.3% were seen once; the top ten hold 8.4%. The clonotype comes from a young woman with alopecia areata. Some clones in this sample may be carry-over from other donors' samples. Sequenced material: whole blood, taken in connection with sensitization to the hapten diphenylcyclopropenone (DPC).

DNA of the CDR3: TGTGCCAGCAGCCCTCTCGGGGGGAGGGGGGAGCAGTTCTTC. Protein product: CASSPLGGRGEQFF. This chain links TRBV11-3 with TRBJ2-1, with a weak D call TRBD2 (7 bases). Trimming stripped 5 bases from V and 10 bases from J, with 18 bases between. The CDR3 runs 14 residues. Per the germline V gene, CDR1 is SGHNT and CDR2 is YENEEA.